This TCR beta chain derives from a study of Graves' ophthalmopathy and Graves' hyperthyroidism. Findings and caveats of the study: Blood also contained most of the expanded thyroid clonotypes above 0.001 frequency.

About this clonotype itself: The antigen is unknown. The junction differs from germline at one of its ends, possibly a read error.

Germline lookup yields CDR1 ENHRY and CDR2 SYGVKD. The CDR3 has 12 residues. TCR beta CDR3 amplification used RNA transcripts. Second-round multiplex PCR came after first-round RT-PCR with HTBI primers. TCRdb passed the multiplex PCR reads through MiXCR, listing each CDR3 protein once. This sample carries hundreds of thousands of distinct CDR3 sequences, about 41% of them seen once, and the ten largest clones take 3% to 4%. PBMCs were obtained from 9 to 10 ml of fresh peripheral blood. Sequencing was carried out using peripheral blood. J is TRBJ1-2 and V is TRBV10-3, with D perhaps TRBD1 (5 bases). This receptor was identified in an adult man with Graves' ophthalmopathy. CDR3 coding DNA: TGTGCCAGCAGTTACAGGCAGTGTGGCTACACCTTC. The encoded protein is CASSYRQCGYTF.